A single sample is the source of the 26 T cell receptor beta chains below, sequenced in a study of blood T cell repertoires in COVID-19. Generated by immunoSEQ multiplex PCR, the TCRdb table keeps only in-frame clones and is missing some. The profile shows 300,000 to 450,000 clones, 70% to 90% of them singletons. The sequenced sample consisted of PBMCs or T cells enriched from blood (not recorded which). The receptors here all came from a woman aged 18-35 years who had recovered from COVID-19.

The chain links TRBV19 to TRBJ2-4, with TRBD2 matching over 12 bases. V lost 3 bases, J lost 4 bases, and 7 bases stayed unmatched. Germline V gene data show CDR1 as LNHDA and CDR2 as SQIVND (reference sequence). The CDR3 is 17 residues long. The CDR3 DNA reads TGTGCCAGTAGTATGAAACTAGCGGGGGGACCTAAAAACATTCAGTACTTC. It codes for CASSMKLAGGPKNIQYF.

DNA for the CDR3: TGTGCCAGCAGCGTAGAGCGGGATCGCGGTGGCTACACCTTC. It is translated as CASSVERDRGGYTF. The chain is built from TRBV9 and TRBJ1-2; no clear D gene. V lost 0 bases to trimming and J lost 7 bases, with 13 bases between them. This CDR3 region has 14 residues. Germline values: CDR1 SGDLS, CDR2 YYNGEE.

This chain connects TRBV3-1 (or the pseudogene TRBV3-2) to TRBJ2-3; TRBD2 might be the D (5 bases). Germline CDR1 reads LGHDT; CDR2 reads YNNKEL (reference sequence). The CDR3 sequence is 15 residues long. V was trimmed by 3 bases and J by 2 bases, leaving 12 bases between them. Written as DNA, the CDR3 is TGTGCCAGCAGCCAGAGGGAAAGGGTCACAGATACGCAGTATTTT. This codes for CASSQRERVTDTQYF.

The J gene is TRBJ2-2, the V gene TRBV24-1; D possibly corresponds to TRBD2 (6 bases). This CDR3 comprises 14 residues. V lost 9 bases and J 2 bases, leaving 12 bases between the germline ends. Germline lookup yields CDR1 KGHDR and CDR2 SFDVKD. CDR3 loop: CATGRRSNTGELFF. In DNA form, the CDR3 reads TGTGCCACCGGGAGGAGATCCAACACCGGGGAGCTGTTTTTT.

The chain recombines TRBV28 with TRBJ1-1; no clear D gene. This CDR3 region has 15 residues. V was trimmed by 5 bases and J by 2 bases, leaving 15 bases between them. CDR1 and CDR2 from the germline V gene are MDHEN and SYDVKM. CDR3 amino acids: CASSLNPGINTEAFF. Here the CDR3 DNA reads TGTGCCAGCAGTCTTAACCCCGGGATTAACACTGAAGCTTTCTTT.

The V and J genes are TRBV29-1 and TRBJ2-7; weak D call: TRBD1 (6 bases). This CDR3 has 17 residues. Germline V gene sequence: CDR1 SQVTM, CDR2 ANQGSEA. Trimming shortened V by 5 bases and J by 5 bases, and 28 bases separated the two germline ends. CDR3 amino acids: CSVKSVRLRDIADEQYF. CDR3 DNA: TGCAGCGTTAAATCGGTTAGACTCCGGGACATCGCCGACGAGCAGTACTTC.

This chain uses TRBV7-2 with TRBJ2-1; TRBD2 might be the D (5 bases). Germline V gives CDR1 SGHTA, CDR2 FQGNSA. V lost 0 bases and J 12 bases, leaving 15 bases between the germline ends. The CDR3 extends over 14 amino acids. The CDR3 loop reads CASSLALNGVAQFF. In nucleotides, the CDR3 is TGTGCCAGCAGCTTAGCGCTTAACGGGGTGGCGCAGTTCTTC. Variable domain in full (rest from reference TRBV7-2 and TRBJ2-1): GAGVSQSPSNKVTEKGKDVELRCDPISGHTALYWYRQSLGQGLEFLIYFQGNSAPDKSGLPSDRFSAERTGGSVSTLTIQRTQQEDSAVYLCASSLALNGVAQFFGPGTRLTVL.

The gene calls are TRBV5-1 and TRBJ1-1; 8 bases line up with TRBD1. Germline loops: CDR1 SGHRS, CDR2 YFSETQ. V dropped 4 bases and J dropped 1; count of bases not matched to a gene: 3. This CDR3 has 14 residues. The CDR3 loop reads CASSTDRGNTEAFF. In nucleotides, the CDR3 is TGCGCCAGCAGCACCGACAGGGGGAACACTGAAGCTTTCTTT.

V gene TRBV7-9 combines with J gene TRBJ2-3; 11 positions match TRBD2. In germline, CDR1 is SEHNR, CDR2 FQNEAQ (reference sequence). V dropped 3 bases and J dropped 3; count of bases not matched to a gene: 8. CDR3 length equals 17 residues. This chain's CDR3 is CASSFPLAGGLTDTQYF. CDR3 nucleotides: TGTGCCAGCAGCTTCCCGTTAGCGGGGGGGTTGACAGATACGCAGTATTTT.

The chain couples TRBV19 to TRBJ2-7; the D gene is possibly TRBD1 (6 bases). This CDR3 spans 13 amino acids. V was shortened by 6 bases and J by 1 base, with 10 bases between the two germline ends. Per germline, CDR1 LNHDA and CDR2 SQIVND (reference sequence). The CDR3 reads CASRGQGSYEQYF. CDR3 DNA: TGTGCCAGTAGGGGGCAGGGGTCCTACGAGCAGTACTTC.

This clone was detected a few times. CDR3 in DNA: TGCGCCAGCAGCCAGAAGAGGACAGGGGTTGAAAAACTGTTTTTT. Its protein is CASSQKRTGVEKLFF. The J gene is TRBJ1-4, the V gene TRBV4-1; TRBD1 agrees at 9 bases. There are 15 residues in the CDR3. J lost 7 bases, V lost 3 bases, and 6 bases had no gene match. CDR1 is MGHRA, CDR2 YSYEKL, per germline.

V gene TRBV6-5 combines with J gene TRBJ2-7; TRBD1 might be the D (6 bases). CDR1 and CDR2 (germline): MNHEY, SVGAGI. The CDR3 consists of 12 residues. V lost 6 bases to trimming and J lost 6 bases, with 12 bases between them. The CDR3 protein is CASRSQGSEQYF. As DNA, the CDR3 is TGTGCCAGCAGATCACAGGGATCCGAGCAGTACTTC.

The chain combines TRBV3-1 (or the pseudogene TRBV3-2) with TRBJ2-1; 7 bases match TRBD1. There are 17 residues in the CDR3. Unmatched junction bases numbered 10, after V lost 5 bases and J lost 0 bases. Germline CDR1 reads LGHDT; CDR2 reads YNNKEL (reference sequence). The CDR3 DNA reads TGTGCCAGCAGCGCTCGGGACAGCCGAAGCTCCTACAATGAGCAGTTCTTC. Its protein is CASSARDSRSSYNEQFF.

V usage is TRBV6-5 and J usage is TRBJ1-1; possible D gene TRBD1, 5 bases. The germline CDR1 and CDR2 sequences are MNHEY and SVGAGI. Trimming cost V 7 bases and J 1 base, with 10 bases left between them. This CDR3 is built from 13 residues. The CDR3 loop reads CASTSGGNTEAFF. The CDR3 nucleotides are TGTGCCAGCACCTCGGGGGGGAACACTGAAGCTTTCTTT.

The chain couples TRBV7-9 to TRBJ2-5; 8 bases align to TRBD1. This CDR3 spans 17 amino acids. Germline loops: CDR1 SEHNR, CDR2 FQNEAQ (reference sequence). V shed 4 bases, J shed 2 bases, and the junction held 12 bases outside the gene matches. CDR3: CASSSPGQVLRQETQYF. For the CDR3, the DNA is TGTGCCAGCAGCTCGCCGGGACAGGTACTTCGACAAGAGACCCAGTACTTC.

The chain couples TRBV29-1 to TRBJ1-3; TRBD1 might be the D (5 bases). V was pared by 3 bases and J by 0 bases, with 9 bases between. The CDR3 consists of 14 residues. Germline V gene sequence: CDR1 SQVTM, CDR2 ANQGSEA. This chain's CDR3 is CSVDQGSSGNTIYF. For the CDR3, the DNA is TGCAGCGTTGACCAGGGTAGCTCTGGAAACACCATATATTTT. Looking up the rest from reference TRBV29-1 and TRBJ1-3 gives the full variable domain: SAVISQKPSRDICQRGTSLTIQCQVDSQVTMMFWYRQQPGQSLTLIATANQGSEATYESGFVIDKFPISRPNLTFSTLTVSNMSPEDSSIYLCSVDQGSSGNTIYFGEGSWLTVV.

There are a few counts of this clone. V usage is TRBV4-1 and J usage is TRBJ2-2; TRBD2 matches at 7 bases. V trimming: 0 bases; J trimming: 7 bases; junction bases outside the gene matches: 5. The length of the CDR3 is 15 residues. From germline, CDR1 is MGHRA and CDR2 YSYEKL. The CDR3: CASSQDERGNGELFF. The CDR3 bases are TGCGCCAGCAGCCAAGATGAGCGGGGAAACGGGGAGCTGTTTTTT.

V gene TRBV15 combines with J gene TRBJ1-3, with D unresolved. Germline-derived CDR1 and CDR2 are LNHNV and YYDKDF (reference sequence). There are 17 residues in the CDR3. V dropped 5 bases and J dropped 0 bases, with 17 bases sitting between them. The CDR3 bases are TGTGCCACCAGCCCACCTTCGGCGGGGAGCTCTGGAAACACCATATATTTT. The encoded protein is CATSPPSAGSSGNTIYF.

V and J are TRBV24-1 and TRBJ1-3; perhaps TRBD1 as D (6 bases). CDR3 length: 15 residues. Germline assignment: CDR1 KGHDR and CDR2 SFDVKD. The V gene lost 7 bases and the J gene lost 8 bases, with 20 bases spanning the gap. Here the CDR3 reads CATSPPPPGTHTIYF. In DNA, the CDR3 is TGTGCCACCAGCCCCCCCCCGCCAGGGACACACACCATATATTTT.

This clone occurred once. V usage is TRBV28 and J usage is TRBJ1-2; the match to TRBD1 covers 7 bases. The V segment lost 5 bases and the J segment 3 bases; nucleotides outside the gene matches: 3. The CDR3 consists of 13 residues. Germline V gene lookup returns CDR1 MDHEN and CDR2 SYDVKM. CDR3 loop: CASSNTGDYGYTF. CDR3 coding DNA: TGTGCCAGCAGTAATACAGGGGACTATGGCTACACCTTC.

This clone turned up a few times. The rearrangement joins TRBV7-8 to TRBJ1-2; D is perhaps TRBD1 (5 bases). V was trimmed by 1 base and J by 6 bases, leaving 9 bases between them. This CDR3 is built from 13 residues. The germline V gene encodes CDR1 SGHVS and CDR2 FQNEAQ. Here the CDR3 DNA reads TGTGCCAGCAGCTTAGAGGGGTGGGATGGCTACACCTTC. Its protein product is CASSLEGWDGYTF.

The chain employs TRBV5-4 and TRBJ2-7, with TRBD1 matching 10 bases. Germline CDR1 reads SGHNT; CDR2 reads YYREEE (reference sequence). V dropped 4 bases and J dropped 1; count of bases not matched to a gene: 5. The CDR3 spans 15 residues. CDR3 coding DNA: TGTGCCAGCAGCGGAGGGACAGGGGCTTCCTACGAGCAGTACTTC. It translates to CASSGGTGASYEQYF.

The chain couples TRBV7-9 to TRBJ1-6; TRBD1 aligns across 7 bases. The CDR3 length is 14 residues. Losses at the gene ends were 5 bases for V and 5 bases for J; bases not matched to a gene: 3. Germline loops: CDR1 SEHNR, CDR2 FQNEAQ (reference sequence). The CDR3 DNA reads as TGTGCCAGCAGCCGACAGGGAGATAATTCACCCCTCCACTTT. Translation: CASSRQGDNSPLHF.

V usage is TRBV14 and J usage is TRBJ2-3; the D gene is possibly TRBD2 (5 bases). CDR3 length: 15 residues. From germline, CDR1 is SGHDN and CDR2 FVKESK. V dropped 4 bases and J dropped 2 bases, with 13 bases sitting between them. The DNA of the CDR3 is TGTGCCAGCAGCCCACTGCCGGGGTACACAGATACGCAGTATTTT. As protein: CASSPLPGYTDTQYF.

V is TRBV9 and J is TRBJ1-4, with TRBD1 identical over 8 bases. This CDR3 spans 15 amino acids. Germline CDR1 and CDR2: SGDLS and YYNGEE. Trimming at V came to 4 bases and at J to 7 bases, leaving 9 bases not matched to a gene. The CDR3 here is CASSLSGGLGEKLFF. The CDR3 DNA is TGTGCCAGCAGCTTGTCAGGGGGCTTGGGTGAAAAACTGTTTTTT.

The table lists this clone with a count of one. The genes are TRBV28 and TRBJ2-3, with 8 bases lining up with TRBD2. Trimming cost V 6 bases and J 1 base; bases outside gene matches: 12. CDR1 MDHEN and CDR2 SYDVKM come from the germline V gene. The CDR3 has 17 amino acids. The CDR3 sequence is CASSPPPGLDGTDTQYF. In DNA, the CDR3 is TGTGCCAGCAGCCCACCACCGGGACTAGATGGCACAGATACGCAGTATTTT.